This TCR beta chain comes out of a study of cytomegalovirus exposure and HLA in healthy donors. The PCR contained 60 Vbeta and 13 Jbeta primers. The table came from immunoSEQ multiplex PCR; TCRdb's copy has only in-frame clones and leaves some out. The sample holds around 150,000 clones, around 9.6% seen once. The table lists this clone with a few counts. The receptor was isolated from a male donor in good health and CMV-seronegative. Material for sequencing was PBMCs.

CDR3 DNA sequence: TGTGCCAGCAGCTTCCGAGCGGGAGTGCGTGAGCAGTACTTC. Amino acid sequence: CASSFRAGVREQYF. The J gene is TRBJ2-7, the V gene TRBV13; 8 bases agree with TRBD2. In germline, CDR1 is PRHDT, CDR2 FYEKMQ (reference sequence). J lost 7 bases, V lost 3 bases, and 8 bases had no gene match. The CDR3 runs to 14 residues.